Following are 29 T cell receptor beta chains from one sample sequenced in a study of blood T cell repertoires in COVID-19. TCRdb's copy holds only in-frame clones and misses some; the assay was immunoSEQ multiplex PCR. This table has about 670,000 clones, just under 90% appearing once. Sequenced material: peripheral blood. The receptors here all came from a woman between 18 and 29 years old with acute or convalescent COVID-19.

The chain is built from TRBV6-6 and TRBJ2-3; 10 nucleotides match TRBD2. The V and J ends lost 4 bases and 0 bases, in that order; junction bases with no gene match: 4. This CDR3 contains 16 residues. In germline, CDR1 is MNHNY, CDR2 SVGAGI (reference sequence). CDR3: CASSFTSGISTDTQYF. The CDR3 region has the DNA TGTGCCAGCAGTTTCACTAGCGGGATTAGCACAGATACGCAGTATTTT.

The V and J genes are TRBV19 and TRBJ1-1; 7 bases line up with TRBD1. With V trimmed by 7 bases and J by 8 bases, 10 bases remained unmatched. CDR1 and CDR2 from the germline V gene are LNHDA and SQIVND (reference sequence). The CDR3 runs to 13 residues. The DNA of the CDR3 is TGTGCCAGTATCAGGAACAGGGGCCCCGAAGCTTTCTTT. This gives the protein CASIRNRGPEAFF.

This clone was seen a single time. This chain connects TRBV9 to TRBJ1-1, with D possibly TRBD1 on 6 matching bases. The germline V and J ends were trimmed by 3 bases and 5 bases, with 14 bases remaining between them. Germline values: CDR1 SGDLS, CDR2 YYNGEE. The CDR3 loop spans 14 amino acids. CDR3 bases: TGTGCCAGCAGCGCCACAGGGCCAGGGACTGAAGCTTTCTTT. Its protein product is CASSATGPGTEAFF.

CDR3 nucleotide sequence: TGTGCCAGCAGCTTGGGACTAAACCAAGAGACCCAGTACTTC. Encoded protein: CASSLGLNQETQYF. The rearrangement joins TRBV7-2 to TRBJ2-5, with 7 bases fitting TRBD2. V was pared by 3 bases and J by 0 bases, with 1 base of the junction left unmatched. This CDR3 is built from 14 residues. The germline gives CDR1 SGHTA, CDR2 FQGNSA. The full variable domain, with the rest looked up from reference TRBV7-2 and TRBJ2-5, is GAGVSQSPSNKVTEKGKDVELRCDPISGHTALYWYRQSLGQGLEFLIYFQGNSAPDKSGLPSDRFSAERTGGSVSTLTIQRTQQEDSAVYLCASSLGLNQETQYFGPGTRLLVL.

The CDR3 DNA reads TGTGCCATCAGGGGACGGACAGGGGACACTGAAGCTTTCTTT. Amino acid sequence: CAIRGRTGDTEAFF. V gene TRBV10-3 combines with J gene TRBJ1-1; TRBD1 matches 9 bases. Germline CDR1 is ENHRY and CDR2 is SYGVKD. Trimming took 6 bases from V and 3 from J; bases not matched to a gene: 5. The CDR3 loop spans 14 amino acids.

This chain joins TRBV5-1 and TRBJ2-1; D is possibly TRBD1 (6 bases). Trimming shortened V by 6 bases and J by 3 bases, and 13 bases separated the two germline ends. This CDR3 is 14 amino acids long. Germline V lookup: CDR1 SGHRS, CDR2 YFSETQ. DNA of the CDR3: TGCGCCAGCACCGACAGGACAAGCTACAATGAGCAGTTCTTC. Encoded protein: CASTDRTSYNEQFF.

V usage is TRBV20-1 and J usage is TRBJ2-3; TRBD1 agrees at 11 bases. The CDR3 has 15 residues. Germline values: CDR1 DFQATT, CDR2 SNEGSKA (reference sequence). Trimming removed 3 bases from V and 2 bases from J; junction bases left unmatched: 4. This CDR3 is CSASPGQGATDTQYF. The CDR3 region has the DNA TGCAGTGCTAGTCCCGGACAGGGGGCCACAGATACGCAGTATTTT.

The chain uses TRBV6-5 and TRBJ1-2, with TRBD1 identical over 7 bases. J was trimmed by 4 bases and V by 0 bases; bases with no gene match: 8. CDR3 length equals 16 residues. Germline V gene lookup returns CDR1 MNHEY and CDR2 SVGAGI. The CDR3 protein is CASSYSSEGASYGYTF. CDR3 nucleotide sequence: TGTGCCAGCAGTTACTCGAGTGAGGGGGCAAGCTATGGCTACACCTTC.

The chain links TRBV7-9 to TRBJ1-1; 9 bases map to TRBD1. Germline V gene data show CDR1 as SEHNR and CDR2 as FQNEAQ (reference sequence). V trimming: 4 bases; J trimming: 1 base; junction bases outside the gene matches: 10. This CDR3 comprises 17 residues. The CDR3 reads CASSSSSTGGANTEAFF. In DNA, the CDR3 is TGTGCCAGCAGCTCTTCTTCGACAGGGGGGGCGAACACTGAAGCTTTCTTT.

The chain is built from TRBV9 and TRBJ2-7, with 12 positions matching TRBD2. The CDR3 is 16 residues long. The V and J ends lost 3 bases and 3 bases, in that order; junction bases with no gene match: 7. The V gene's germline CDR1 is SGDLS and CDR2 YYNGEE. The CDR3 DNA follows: TGTGCCAGCAGCGCCGAACTAGCGGGAGGCTTCTACGAGCAGTACTTC. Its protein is CASSAELAGGFYEQYF.

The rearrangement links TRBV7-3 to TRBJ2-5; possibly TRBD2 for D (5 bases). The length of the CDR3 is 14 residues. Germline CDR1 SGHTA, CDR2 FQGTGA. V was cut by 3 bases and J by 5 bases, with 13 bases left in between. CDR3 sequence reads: CASSLRPGGETQYF. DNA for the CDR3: TGTGCCAGCAGCTTGCGACCCGGCGGGGAGACCCAGTACTTC.

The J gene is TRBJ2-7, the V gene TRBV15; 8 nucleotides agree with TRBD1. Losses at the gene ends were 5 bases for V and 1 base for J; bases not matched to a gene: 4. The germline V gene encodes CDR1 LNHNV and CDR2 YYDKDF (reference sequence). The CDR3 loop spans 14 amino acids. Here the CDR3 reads CATSGQGISYEQYF. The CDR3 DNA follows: TGTGCCACCAGCGGACAGGGCATATCCTACGAGCAGTACTTC.

For the CDR3, the DNA is TGTGCCAGCAGTTATTCCGGGACAGGTTTGAACACTGAAGCTTTCTTT. This codes for CASSYSGTGLNTEAFF. J is TRBJ1-1 and V is TRBV6-2 or TRBV6-3, with 8 positions matching TRBD1. The CDR3 totals 16 residues. Germline loops: CDR1 MNHEY, CDR2 SVGEGT. V was clipped by 3 bases and J by 0 bases; unmatched bases: 6.

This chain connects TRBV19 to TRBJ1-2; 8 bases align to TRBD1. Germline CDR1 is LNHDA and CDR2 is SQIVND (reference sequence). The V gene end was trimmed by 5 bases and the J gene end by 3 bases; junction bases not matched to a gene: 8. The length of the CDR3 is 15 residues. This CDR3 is CASSPTGGSDYGYTF. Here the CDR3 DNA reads TGTGCCAGTAGTCCTACAGGGGGATCGGACTATGGCTACACCTTC.

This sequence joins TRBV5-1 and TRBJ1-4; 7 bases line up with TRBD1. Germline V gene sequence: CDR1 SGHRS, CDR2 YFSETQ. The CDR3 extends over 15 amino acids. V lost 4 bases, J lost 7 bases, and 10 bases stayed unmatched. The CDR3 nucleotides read TGCGCCAGCAGCCCCACAGGGGTTGTTGGTGAAAAACTGTTTTTT. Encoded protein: CASSPTGVVGEKLFF.

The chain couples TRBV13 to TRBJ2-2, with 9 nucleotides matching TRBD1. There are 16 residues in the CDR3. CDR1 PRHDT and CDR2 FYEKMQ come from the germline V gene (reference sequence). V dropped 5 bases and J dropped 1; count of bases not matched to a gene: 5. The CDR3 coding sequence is TGTGCCAGCAGCGGTTGGGACAGGGAGAACACCGGGGAGCTGTTTTTT. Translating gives CASSGWDRENTGELFF.

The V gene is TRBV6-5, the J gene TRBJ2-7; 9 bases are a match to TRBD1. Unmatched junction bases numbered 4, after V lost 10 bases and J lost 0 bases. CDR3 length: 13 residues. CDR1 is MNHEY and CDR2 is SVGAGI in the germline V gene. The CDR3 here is CATSTGGSYEQYF. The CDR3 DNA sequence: TGTGCCACCTCGACAGGGGGCTCCTACGAGCAGTACTTC.

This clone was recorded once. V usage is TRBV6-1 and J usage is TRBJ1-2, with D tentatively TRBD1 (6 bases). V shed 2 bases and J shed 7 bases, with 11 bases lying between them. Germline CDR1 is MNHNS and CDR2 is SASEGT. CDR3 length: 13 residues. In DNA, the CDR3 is TGTGCCAGCAGTGAACAGGGGCCGATTGGCTACACCTTC. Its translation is CASSEQGPIGYTF.

CDR3 sequence reads: CAISAVNYGYTF. CDR3 sequence (DNA): TGTGCCATTTCAGCGGTAAACTATGGCTACACCTTC. The chain joins TRBV24-1 to TRBJ1-2; D is unclear. This CDR3 comprises 12 residues. Deletions cut 11 bases from V and 2 bases from J, with 11 bases between. Germline-derived CDR1 and CDR2 are KGHDR and SFDVKD.

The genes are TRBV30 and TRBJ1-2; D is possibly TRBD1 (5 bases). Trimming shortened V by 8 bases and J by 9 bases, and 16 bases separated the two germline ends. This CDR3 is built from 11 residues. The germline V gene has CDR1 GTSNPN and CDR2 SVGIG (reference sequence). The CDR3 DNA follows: TGTGCCGGGGGGGGTATCATCAGCTACACCTTC. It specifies CAGGGIISYTF.

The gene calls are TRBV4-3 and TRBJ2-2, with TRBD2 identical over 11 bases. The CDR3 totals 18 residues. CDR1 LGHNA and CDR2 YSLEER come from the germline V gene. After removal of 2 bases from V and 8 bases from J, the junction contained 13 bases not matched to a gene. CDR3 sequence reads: CASSQPLRSLAGGGELFF. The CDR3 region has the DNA TGCGCCAGCAGCCAACCCCTCAGGAGTCTAGCGGGGGGTGGGGAGCTGTTTTTT.

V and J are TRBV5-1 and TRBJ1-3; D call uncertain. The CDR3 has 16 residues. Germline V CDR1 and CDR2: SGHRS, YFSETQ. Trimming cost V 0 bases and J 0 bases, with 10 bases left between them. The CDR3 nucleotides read TGCGCCAGCAGCTTGGGGTCAGGTAGCTCTGGAAACACCATATATTTT. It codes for CASSLGSGSSGNTIYF.

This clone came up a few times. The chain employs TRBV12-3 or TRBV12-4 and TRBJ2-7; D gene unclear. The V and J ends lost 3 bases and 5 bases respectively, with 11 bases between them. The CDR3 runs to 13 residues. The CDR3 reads CASSFQLPDEQYF. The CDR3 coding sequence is TGTGCCAGCAGTTTCCAGTTACCCGACGAGCAGTACTTC.

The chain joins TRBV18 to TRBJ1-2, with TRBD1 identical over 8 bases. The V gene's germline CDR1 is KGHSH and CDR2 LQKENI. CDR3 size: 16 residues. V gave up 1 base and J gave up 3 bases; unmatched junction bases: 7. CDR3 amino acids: CASSPRGQGSDYGYTF. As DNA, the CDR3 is TGTGCCAGCTCACCACGAGGACAGGGTAGTGACTATGGCTACACCTTC.

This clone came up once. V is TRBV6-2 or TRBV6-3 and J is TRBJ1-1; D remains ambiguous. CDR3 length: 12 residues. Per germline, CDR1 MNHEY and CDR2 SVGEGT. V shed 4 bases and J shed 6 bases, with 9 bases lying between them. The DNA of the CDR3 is TGTGCCAGCAGTTCGGGGTATGCTGAAGCTTTCTTT. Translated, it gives CASSSGYAEAFF.

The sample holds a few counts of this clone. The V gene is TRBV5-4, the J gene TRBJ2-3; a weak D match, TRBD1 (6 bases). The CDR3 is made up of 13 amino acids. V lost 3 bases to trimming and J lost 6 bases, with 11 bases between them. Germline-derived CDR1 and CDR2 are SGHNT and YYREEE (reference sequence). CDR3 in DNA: TGTGCCAGCAGCTACAGGGTTGGGGATACGCAGTATTTT. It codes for CASSYRVGDTQYF.

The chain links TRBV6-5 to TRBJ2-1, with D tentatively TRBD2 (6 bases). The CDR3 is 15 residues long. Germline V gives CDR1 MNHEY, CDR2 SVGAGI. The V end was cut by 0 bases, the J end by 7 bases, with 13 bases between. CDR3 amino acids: CASSYSLYGGNEQFF. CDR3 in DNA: TGTGCCAGCAGTTACTCTTTATATGGAGGGAATGAGCAGTTCTTC.

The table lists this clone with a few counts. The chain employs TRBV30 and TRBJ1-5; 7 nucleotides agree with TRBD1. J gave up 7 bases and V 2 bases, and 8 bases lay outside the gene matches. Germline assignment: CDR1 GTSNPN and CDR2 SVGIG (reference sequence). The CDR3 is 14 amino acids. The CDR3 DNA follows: TGTGCCTGGAGTAAGACAGGGAAGGGCCAGCCCCAGCATTTT. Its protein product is CAWSKTGKGQPQHF.

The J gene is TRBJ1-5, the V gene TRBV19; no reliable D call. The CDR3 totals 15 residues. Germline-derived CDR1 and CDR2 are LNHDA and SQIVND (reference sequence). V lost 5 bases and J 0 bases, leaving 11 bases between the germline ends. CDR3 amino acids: CASSWSGDSNQPQHF. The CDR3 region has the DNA TGTGCCAGTAGTTGGAGCGGAGATAGCAATCAGCCCCAGCATTTT.